Following are 24 T cell receptor beta chains from one sample sequenced in a study of blood T cells in healthy people across ages. The authors ran a second PCR of 7 to 11 cycles using a sample-barcoded 5' primer and a J-beta primer mix. TCRdb reprocessed the 5' RACE reads with MiXCR, giving one entry per CDR3 protein. The sample has some 890,000 distinct CDR3 sequences, about 28% seen once. The same data also went into a second study, on T cells of mothers and their children.

The sequencing sample was made of blood. All receptors derive from a middle-aged woman in good health.

V gene TRBV28 combines with J gene TRBJ2-3; the D gene is possibly TRBD2 (5 bases). V was cut by 4 bases and J by 6 bases, with 11 bases left in between. Germline assignment: CDR1 MDHEN and CDR2 SYDVKM. The CDR3 length is 13 residues. Written as DNA, the CDR3 is TGTGCCAGCAGTTGGCTAGCAATTGATACGCAGTATTTT. Translation gives CASSWLAIDTQYF. The full variable domain, in which reference TRBV28 and TRBJ2-3 provide the parts outside the CDR3, is DVKVTQSSRYLVKRTGEKVFLECVQDMDHENMFWYRQDPGLGLRLIYFSYDVKMKEKGDIPEGYSVSREKKERFSLILESASTNQTSMYLCASSWLAIDTQYFGPGTRLTVL.

This clonotype appeared once. The chain recombines TRBV28 with TRBJ2-7; D possibly matches TRBD1 or TRBD2 (5 bases each). The length of the CDR3 is 14 residues. CDR1 is MDHEN, CDR2 SYDVKM, per germline. V lost 3 bases and J 1 base, leaving 10 bases between the germline ends. This CDR3 is CASSFGTESYEQYF. CDR3 DNA: TGTGCCAGCAGTTTCGGGACGGAGTCCTACGAGCAGTACTTC.

This chain connects TRBV28 to TRBJ1-1, with a weak D call TRBD1 (5 bases). The CDR3 loop spans 15 amino acids. Trimming took 5 bases from V and 0 from J, leaving 13 bases between them. Germline-derived CDR1 and CDR2 are MDHEN and SYDVKM. Here the CDR3 DNA reads TGTGCCAGCAGTGGGACTGGACACCTGAACACTGAAGCTTTCTTT. Translated, it gives CASSGTGHLNTEAFF.

This clonotype was found a few times. The rearrangement links TRBV2 to TRBJ2-5, with TRBD2 identical over 8 bases. V lost 2 bases and J lost 7; bases outside the gene matches: 6. Germline CDR1 reads SNHLY; CDR2 reads FYNNEI. CDR3 length: 14 amino acids. The CDR3 protein is CASSENGGAGTQYF. CDR3 coding DNA: TGTGCCAGCAGTGAAAACGGGGGGGCAGGGACCCAGTACTTC.

The chain uses TRBV7-9 and TRBJ1-2; no definite D call. The CDR3 runs 12 residues. V lost 5 bases and J 4 bases, leaving 8 bases between the germline ends. The germline V gene has CDR1 SEHNR and CDR2 FQNEAQ (reference sequence). The CDR3 loop reads CASSNALYGYTF. The DNA for the CDR3 is TGTGCCAGCAGCAACGCCCTCTATGGCTACACCTTC.

V and J are TRBV10-3 and TRBJ1-5; no clear D. Germline V CDR1 and CDR2: ENHRY, SYGVKD. The CDR3 spans 16 residues. The ends were cut back, 6 bases at V and 0 bases at J, with 15 bases in the middle. CDR3 coding DNA: TGTGCCATCAGAGAACCCGACGGAAGTAGCAATCAGCCCCAGCATTTT. It codes for CAIREPDGSSNQPQHF.

To note about this clonotype: This may come from a read error, since a much larger clone is one base off. This chain joins TRBV20-1 and TRBJ2-6; the D gene is possibly TRBD2 (7 bases). The V gene's germline CDR1 is DFQATT and CDR2 SNEGSKA (reference sequence). This CDR3 contains 17 residues. The CDR3: CSTRNPGGVDGANVLTF. The CDR3 DNA reads TGCAGTACTAGAAACCCGGGGGGCGTTGATGGGGCCAACGTCCTGACTTTC.

The J gene is TRBJ2-4, the V gene TRBV6-1; D gene ambiguous. The DNA end is a closer match to TRBJ2-7, so the J assignment may be wrong. The CDR3 has 13 amino acids. Per germline, CDR1 MNHNS and CDR2 SASEGT. The CDR3 DNA sequence: TGTGCCAGCCGCGTGACTGGTTCGGGCGAGCAGTACTTC. This gives the protein CASRVTGSGEQYF.

The chain combines TRBV7-2 with TRBJ2-1; 9 nucleotides line up with TRBD1. The V gene's germline CDR1 is SGHTA and CDR2 FQGNSA. The CDR3 covers 15 residues. Losses at the gene ends were 5 bases for V and 8 bases for J; bases not matched to a gene: 10. The CDR3 loop is CASSTGQGRFDEQFF. CDR3 DNA sequence: TGTGCCAGCAGCACGGGACAGGGAAGATTCGATGAGCAGTTCTTC.

At least ten counts were recorded for this clonotype. This chain uses TRBV6-5 with TRBJ2-6, with D possibly TRBD1 on 6 matching bases. From germline, CDR1 is MNHEY and CDR2 SVGAGI. The CDR3 has 18 amino acids. V shed 0 bases and J shed 4 bases, with 16 bases lying between them. The CDR3 loop is CASSYSIVPGAGANVLTF. Written as DNA, the CDR3 is TGTGCCAGCAGTTACTCGATAGTCCCAGGGGCCGGGGCCAACGTCCTGACTTTC.

In its sample, this clonotype was seen a few times. The genes are TRBV12-3 or TRBV12-4 and TRBJ1-1; D remains unclear. CDR3 size: 11 residues. The V gene lost 2 bases and the J gene lost 11 bases, with 9 bases spanning the gap. The CDR3 loop is CASSLHTQAFF. CDR3 in DNA: TGTGCCAGCAGTTTACACACACAGGCTTTCTTT.

The CDR3 DNA reads as TGCAGTGCTAGAGATCGAACCCTGCGGACGTTGAGCACCGGGGAGCTGTTTTTT. This sequence encodes CSARDRTLRTLSTGELFF. The chain links TRBV20-1 to TRBJ2-2; D remains ambiguous. CDR3 length: 18 residues. The V end was cut by 0 bases, the J end by 4 bases, with 21 bases between. Per germline, CDR1 DFQATT and CDR2 SNEGSKA (reference sequence).

This clonotype was counted many times. This chain uses TRBV12-3 or TRBV12-4 with TRBJ1-5; D call uncertain. Trimming shortened V by 5 bases and J by 7 bases, and 12 bases separated the two germline ends. This CDR3 contains 13 residues. Written as DNA, the CDR3 is TGTGCCAGCAGTAAACGGACGGCGCAGCCCCAGCATTTT. Translation gives CASSKRTAQPQHF.

The chain employs TRBV19 and TRBJ2-7, with a tentative D call TRBD2 (6 bases). V was cut by 5 bases and J by 3 bases, with 14 bases left in between. CDR1 is LNHDA and CDR2 is SQIVND in the germline V gene (reference sequence). The CDR3 runs to 14 residues. DNA of the CDR3: TGTGCCAGTAGTGCTTCCGGGGGACGCTACGAGCAGTACTTC. Translation gives CASSASGGRYEQYF.

This clonotype was picked up a small number of times. V is TRBV28 and J is TRBJ2-7; D tentatively fits TRBD1 or TRBD2 (5 bases each). The CDR3 has 15 residues. V was trimmed by 7 bases and J by 6 bases, leaving 22 bases between them. Looked up from germline, CDR1 is MDHEN and CDR2 is SYDVKM. The CDR3 region is CASTHRGRPGGEQYF. The CDR3 coding sequence is TGTGCCAGCACTCATCGGGGCCGACCCGGCGGCGAGCAGTACTTC.

The chain has TRBV20-1 and TRBJ2-7; 7 positions match TRBD1. V gave up 6 bases and J gave up 8 bases; unmatched junction bases: 19. Germline CDR1 DFQATT, CDR2 SNEGSKA (reference sequence). The CDR3 length is 15 residues. In DNA form, the CDR3 reads TGCAGTGCCAGCCTAGGGGGCATGGTCCAATCGCAGCAGTACTTC. This encodes CSASLGGMVQSQQYF.

Comment on this clonotype: A much larger clone differs from this one at a single base, so this may be a read error. The V call is TRBV12-3 or TRBV12-4, the J call TRBJ1-2; no clear D. Trimming cost V 4 bases and J 7 bases, with 7 bases left between them. The CDR3 contains 11 residues. In DNA form, the CDR3 reads TGTGCCAGCAGTTATGCAAGTGGCTACACCTTC. The encoded protein is CASSYASGYTF.

This clonotype was seen a few times. V gene TRBV5-1 combines with J gene TRBJ2-1; 7 nucleotides match TRBD2. The CDR3 has 16 amino acids. Unmatched junction bases numbered 11, after V lost 7 bases and J lost 1 base. CDR1 is SGHRS and CDR2 is YFSETQ in the germline V gene. The CDR3 region has the DNA TGCGCCAGCGGGGGAGGGGTTCGCGGTTCCTACAATGAGCAGTTCTTC. Its translation: CASGGGVRGSYNEQFF.

CDR3 DNA sequence: TGTGCCAGCAGCCCGGACACTCTCACAGATACGCAGTATTTT. Amino acids: CASSPDTLTDTQYF. The chain has TRBV11-2 and TRBJ2-3, with D possibly TRBD1 on 5 matching bases. The CDR3 spans 14 residues. The ends were cut back, 5 bases at V and 2 bases at J, with 11 bases in the middle. Germline-derived CDR1 and CDR2 are SGHAT and FQNNGV.

Ten or more counts support this clonotype. CDR3 sequence (DNA): TGTGCCAGCAGTGAAGGACAGGGGGCTGAAAAACTGTTTTTT. Translated: CASSEGQGAEKLFF. The gene calls are TRBV9 and TRBJ1-4; 11 bases line up with TRBD1. J was trimmed by 7 bases and V by 5 bases; bases with no gene match: 4. The length of the CDR3 is 14 residues. Germline-derived CDR1 and CDR2 are SGDLS and YYNGEE.

This chain connects TRBV7-2 to TRBJ2-1; perhaps TRBD2 as D (7 bases). Deletions cut 3 bases from V and 8 bases from J, with 14 bases between. The CDR3 has 14 residues. Germline V gene sequence: CDR1 SGHTA, CDR2 FQGNSA. CDR3 in amino acids: CASSFDRGADEQFF. The CDR3 nucleotides are TGTGCCAGCAGCTTCGATCGGGGGGCGGATGAGCAGTTCTTC.

Many counts were recorded for this clonotype. The V gene is TRBV7-9, the J gene TRBJ2-6; no reliable D call. Trimming removed 4 bases from V and 4 bases from J, with 20 bases in between. The germline CDR1 and CDR2 sequences are SEHNR and FQNEAQ (reference sequence). The CDR3 runs to 18 residues. The CDR3 sequence: CASSSPPVGLTGANVLTF. CDR3 DNA sequence: TGTGCCAGCAGCTCCCCCCCGGTCGGGTTAACCGGGGCCAACGTCCTGACTTTC.

The chain uses TRBV14 and TRBJ1-2; the match to TRBD1 covers 8 bases. Germline trimming cut 0 bases from V and 7 bases from J; bases unmatched to any gene: 7. The CDR3 contains 15 residues. CDR1 SGHDN and CDR2 FVKESK come from the germline V gene. CDR3 loop: CASSQDSRGLGGYTF. The CDR3 nucleotides read TGTGCCAGCAGCCAAGATTCCAGGGGGCTAGGTGGCTACACCTTC.

This clonotype was recorded at least ten times. The rearrangement joins TRBV6-2 or TRBV6-3 to TRBJ2-7; the match to TRBD1 covers 11 bases. The CDR3 has 15 amino acids. Trimming at V came to 6 bases and at J to 4 bases, leaving 8 bases not matched to a gene. Germline CDR1 reads MNHEY; CDR2 reads SVGEGT. CDR3 protein: CASREGQGAWYEQYF. The CDR3 nucleotides are TGTGCCAGCAGGGAAGGACAGGGGGCGTGGTACGAGCAGTACTTC.